A selection of T cell receptor beta chains follows, all from one sample in a study of PD-1 blockade in classical Hodgkin lymphoma. Repertoires were generated with immunoSEQ multiplex PCR, while TCRdb's copy carries only in-frame clones and drops some. The sample lists fewer than 20,000 clones, about 83% occurring once. Material for sequencing was peripheral blood mononuclear cells (PBMCs). These receptors all come from a human donor with classical Hodgkin lymphoma. CDR3s include the opening cysteine and the closing phenylalanine or tryptophan. D genes are given only for firm matches. Clone size appears in some rows only: once, few, many, or a class for an expanded clone.

D gene: NA; clone size: NA; J gene: TRBJ2-7; V gene: TRBV4-1; CDR3 DNA: TGCGCCAGCAGCCACCGAACCGGGACCCCCCAAAAGCAGTACTTC; CDR3 protein: CASSHRTGTPQKQYF
D gene: NA; clone size: NA; J gene: TRBJ1-1; V gene: TRBV9; CDR3 DNA: TGTGCCAGCAGCGTTGGGGCACAGAACACTGAAGCTTTCTTT; CDR3 protein: CASSVGAQNTEAFF
D gene: NA; clone size: NA; J gene: TRBJ1-5; V gene: TRBV9; CDR3 DNA: TGTGCCAGCAGCCTTCGTTTGTGGGGCAATCAGCCCCAGCATTTT; CDR3 protein: CASSLRLWGNQPQHF
D gene: NA; clone size: NA; J gene: TRBJ2-5; V gene: TRBV5-1; CDR3 DNA: TGCGCCAGCAGCTTGGGGTCAAAAGAGACCCAGTACTTC; CDR3 protein: CASSLGSKETQYF
D gene: TRBD2; clone size: NA; J gene: TRBJ2-1; V gene: TRBV19; CDR3 DNA: TGTGCCAGTAGTGGGCTGGGACTAGGCTCCTACAATGAGCAGTTCTTC; CDR3 protein: CASSGLGLGSYNEQFF
D gene: NA; clone size: NA; J gene: TRBJ2-7; V gene: TRBV19; CDR3 DNA: TGTGCCAGCGGACCGCTTGGGGGTGCCTACGAGCAGTACTTC; CDR3 protein: CASGPLGGAYEQYF
D gene: NA; clone size: once; J gene: TRBJ1-5; V gene: TRBV2; CDR3 DNA: TGTGCCAGCAGTGATTCAGGGGGCAATCAGCCCCAGCATTTT; CDR3 protein: CASSDSGGNQPQHF
D gene: NA; clone size: NA; J gene: TRBJ1-1; V gene: TRBV6-5; CDR3 DNA: TGTGCCAACTCACAGGGCTGGAACACTGAAGCTTTCTTT; CDR3 protein: CANSQGWNTEAFF
D gene: TRBD1; clone size: NA; J gene: TRBJ1-1; V gene: TRBV6-5; CDR3 DNA: TGTGCCAGCAGTTACATCGGGACAGGAGGTGAAGCTTTCTTT; CDR3 protein: CASSYIGTGGEAFF
D gene: TRBD1; clone size: NA; J gene: TRBJ2-5; V gene: TRBV15; CDR3 DNA: TGTGCCACCAGCAGAGAAGGGGGCAGGAGGCAAGAGACCCAGTACTTC; CDR3 protein: CATSREGGRRQETQYF
D gene: NA; clone size: few; J gene: TRBJ2-2; V gene: TRBV9; CDR3 DNA: TGTGCCAGCAGCGTAGATGGCGGGATGCCCACCGGGGAGCTGTTTTTT; CDR3 protein: CASSVDGGMPTGELFF
D gene: NA; clone size: NA; J gene: TRBJ2-4; V gene: TRBV5-4; CDR3 DNA: TGTGCCAGCAGCGTCTCACCAGGGAACGGGGCCAAAAACATTCAGTACTTC; CDR3 protein: CASSVSPGNGAKNIQYF
D gene: TRBD1; clone size: NA; J gene: TRBJ1-4; V gene: TRBV2; CDR3 DNA: TGTGCCAGCAGGAACAGGGGAAGGGGTGAAAAACTGTTTTTT; CDR3 protein: CASRNRGRGEKLFF
D gene: NA; clone size: NA; J gene: TRBJ2-7; V gene: TRBV29-1; CDR3 DNA: TGCAGCGTTGGGGGACCATCCTACGAGCAGTACTTC; CDR3 protein: CSVGGPSYEQYF
D gene: TRBD1; clone size: few; J gene: TRBJ1-1; V gene: TRBV29-1; CDR3 DNA: TGCAGCGTTGTGCCACAGGGGGCGCGAATGGCGAACACTGAAGCTTTCTTT; CDR3 protein: CSVVPQGARMANTEAFF
D gene: NA; clone size: NA; J gene: TRBJ2-7; V gene: TRBV11-2; CDR3 DNA: TGTGCCAGCAGCTTTCGGCTATCATCCCACGAGCAGTACTTC; CDR3 protein: CASSFRLSSHEQYF
D gene: NA; clone size: NA; J gene: TRBJ2-1; V gene: TRBV15; CDR3 DNA: TGTGCCGCTGGCGAAGCCTACAATGAGCAGTTCTTC; CDR3 protein: CAAGEAYNEQFF
D gene: TRBD2; clone size: NA; J gene: TRBJ2-2; V gene: TRBV28; CDR3 DNA: TGTGCCAGCAGGTCCGGGACTATAGGCACCGGGGAGCTGTTTTTT; CDR3 protein: CASRSGTIGTGELFF
D gene: TRBD2; clone size: NA; J gene: TRBJ2-2; V gene: TRBV9; CDR3 DNA: TGTGCCAGCAGCGTAGAACGTCCCGCGGGAGGATCGAGAACCGGGGAGCTGTTTTTT; CDR3 protein: CASSVERPAGGSRTGELFF
D gene: NA; clone size: NA; J gene: TRBJ2-3; V gene: TRBV11-2; CDR3 DNA: TGTGCCAGCAGCTTCATGGAGGATACGCAGTATTTT; CDR3 protein: CASSFMEDTQYF
D gene: NA; clone size: few; J gene: TRBJ1-5; V gene: TRBV6-5; CDR3 DNA: TGTGCCAGCAGTAAGCCGGGACCTAGTCAGCCCCAGCATTTT; CDR3 protein: CASSKPGPSQPQHF
D gene: NA; clone size: NA; J gene: TRBJ1-3; V gene: TRBV28; CDR3 DNA: TGTGCCAGCAGCTCCGGGGATTTTTCTGGAAACACCATATATTTT; CDR3 protein: CASSSGDFSGNTIYF
D gene: TRBD2; clone size: NA; J gene: TRBJ2-7; V gene: TRBV28; CDR3 DNA: TGTGCCAGCGCCGCCAGCGGGAGTATCCACGAGCAGTACTTC; CDR3 protein: CASAASGSIHEQYF
D gene: TRBD2; clone size: NA; J gene: TRBJ2-7; V gene: TRBV7-8; CDR3 DNA: TGTGCCAGCAGCTTAATAGATCCGCTAGCGGGGGCTATCTACGAGCAGTACTTC; CDR3 protein: CASSLIDPLAGAIYEQYF
D gene: TRBD1; clone size: NA; J gene: TRBJ1-5; V gene: TRBV5-1; CDR3 DNA: TGCGCCAGCAGAAGGACAGGGGAGAGCAGTCAGCCCCAGCATTTT; CDR3 protein: CASRRTGESSQPQHF